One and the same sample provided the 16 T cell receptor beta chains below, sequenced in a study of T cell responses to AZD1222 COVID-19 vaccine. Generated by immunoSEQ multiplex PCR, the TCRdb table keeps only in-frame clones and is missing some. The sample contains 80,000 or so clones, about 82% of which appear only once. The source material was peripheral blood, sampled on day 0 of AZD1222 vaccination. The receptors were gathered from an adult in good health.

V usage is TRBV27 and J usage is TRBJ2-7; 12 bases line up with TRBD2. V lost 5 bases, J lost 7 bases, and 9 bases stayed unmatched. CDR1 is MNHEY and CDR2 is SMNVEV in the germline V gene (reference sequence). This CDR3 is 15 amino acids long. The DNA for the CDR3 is TGTGCCAGCAGTCCCTCGGGACTAGCGGGTAGGGAGCAGTACTTC. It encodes CASSPSGLAGREQYF.

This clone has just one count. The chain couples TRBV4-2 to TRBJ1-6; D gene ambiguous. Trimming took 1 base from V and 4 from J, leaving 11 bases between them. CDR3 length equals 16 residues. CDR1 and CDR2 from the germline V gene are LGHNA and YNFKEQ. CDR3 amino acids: CASSQAAGAYNSPLHF. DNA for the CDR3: TGTGCCAGCAGCCAAGCGGCCGGTGCTTATAATTCACCCCTCCACTTT.

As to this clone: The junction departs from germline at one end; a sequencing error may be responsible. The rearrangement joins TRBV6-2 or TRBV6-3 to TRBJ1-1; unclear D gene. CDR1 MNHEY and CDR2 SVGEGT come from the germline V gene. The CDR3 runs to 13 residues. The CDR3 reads CASSYRANTEAFF. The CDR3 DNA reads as TGCGCCAGCAGTTATCGGGCGAACACTGAAGCTTTCTTT.

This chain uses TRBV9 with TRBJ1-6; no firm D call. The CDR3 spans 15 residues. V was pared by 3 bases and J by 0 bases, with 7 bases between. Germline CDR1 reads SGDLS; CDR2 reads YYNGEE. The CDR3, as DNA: TGTGCCAGCAGCGCTGAAAGCTCCTATAATTCACCCCTCCACTTT. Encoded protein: CASSAESSYNSPLHF. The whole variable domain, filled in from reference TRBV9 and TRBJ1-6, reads DSGVTQTPKHLITATGQRVTLRCSPRSGDLSVYWYQQSLDQGLQFLIQYYNGEERAKGNILERFSAQQFPDLHSELNLSSLELGDSALYFCASSAESSYNSPLHFGNGTRLTVT.

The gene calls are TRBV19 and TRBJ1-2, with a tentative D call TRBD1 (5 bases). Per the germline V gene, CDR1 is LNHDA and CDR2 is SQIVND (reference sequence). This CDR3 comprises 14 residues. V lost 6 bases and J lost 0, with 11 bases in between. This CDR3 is CASSPGGSNYGYTF. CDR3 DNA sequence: TGTGCCAGTAGCCCGGGGGGATCTAACTATGGCTACACCTTC. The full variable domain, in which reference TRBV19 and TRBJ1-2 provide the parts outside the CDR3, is DGGITQSPKYLFRKEGQNVTLSCEQNLNHDAMYWYRQDPGQGLRLIYYSQIVNDFQKGDIAEGYSVSREKKESFPLTVTSAQKNPTAFYLCASSPGGSNYGYTFGSGTRLTVV.

The DNA of the CDR3 is TGTGCCAGCAGCCCTACAGTATCCACCGGGGAGCTGTTTTTT. Protein product: CASSPTVSTGELFF. This chain joins TRBV6-2 or TRBV6-3 and TRBJ2-2; the D is unclear. V lost 6 bases, J lost 4 bases, and 12 bases lay in between. Germline V gives CDR1 MNHEY, CDR2 SVGEGT. This CDR3 contains 14 residues.

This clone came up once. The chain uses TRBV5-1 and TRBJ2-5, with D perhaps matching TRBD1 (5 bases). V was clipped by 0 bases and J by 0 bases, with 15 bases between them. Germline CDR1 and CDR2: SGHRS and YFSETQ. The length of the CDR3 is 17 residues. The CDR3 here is CASSLDRPDSYQETQYF. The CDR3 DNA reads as TGCGCCAGCAGCTTGGACAGGCCCGATTCGTACCAAGAGACCCAGTACTTC.

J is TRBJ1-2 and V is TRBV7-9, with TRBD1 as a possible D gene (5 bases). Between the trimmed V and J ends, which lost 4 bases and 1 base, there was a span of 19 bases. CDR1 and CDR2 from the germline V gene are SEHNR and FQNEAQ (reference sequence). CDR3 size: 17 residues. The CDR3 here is CASSSDVLFQGNYGYTF. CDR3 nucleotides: TGTGCCAGCAGCTCGGACGTCCTTTTTCAGGGTAACTATGGCTACACCTTC.

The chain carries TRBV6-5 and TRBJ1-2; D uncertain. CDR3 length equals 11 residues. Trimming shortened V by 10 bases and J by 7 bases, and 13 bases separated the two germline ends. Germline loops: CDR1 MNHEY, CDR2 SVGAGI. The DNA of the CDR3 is TGTGCCACCGTCCTGGGAGCTGGCTACACCTTC. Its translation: CATVLGAGYTF.

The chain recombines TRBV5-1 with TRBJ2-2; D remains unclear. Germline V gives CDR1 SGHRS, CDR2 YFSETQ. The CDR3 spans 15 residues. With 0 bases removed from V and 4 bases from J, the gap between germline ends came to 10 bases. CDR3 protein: CASSLDDSSTGELFF. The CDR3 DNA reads TGCGCCAGCAGCTTGGACGACTCGTCCACCGGGGAGCTGTTTTTT.

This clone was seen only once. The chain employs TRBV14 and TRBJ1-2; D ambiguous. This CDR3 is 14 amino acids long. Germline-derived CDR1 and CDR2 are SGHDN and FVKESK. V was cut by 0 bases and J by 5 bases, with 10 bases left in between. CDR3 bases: TGTGCCAGCAGCCAAGATCTGGCCGATTATGGCTACACCTTC. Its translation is CASSQDLADYGYTF. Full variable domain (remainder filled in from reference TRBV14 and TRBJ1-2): EAGVTQFPSHSVIEKGQTVTLRCDPISGHDNLYWYRRVMGKEIKFLLHFVKESKQDESGMPNNRFLAERTGGTYSTLKVQPAELEDSGVYFCASSQDLADYGYTFGSGTRLTVV.

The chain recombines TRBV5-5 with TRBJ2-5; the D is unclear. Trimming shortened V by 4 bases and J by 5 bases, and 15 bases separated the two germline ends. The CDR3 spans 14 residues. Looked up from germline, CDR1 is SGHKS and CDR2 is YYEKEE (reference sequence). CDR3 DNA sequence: TGTGCCAGCAGCCCCTTTTATGGCAGGGAGACCCAGTACTTC. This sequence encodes CASSPFYGRETQYF.

CDR3 nucleotide sequence: TGTGCCAGCAGTTACGCGGGAGGGCCCAACGAGCAGTACTTC. Translating it yields CASSYAGGPNEQYF. V is TRBV6-5 and J is TRBJ2-7; 9 nucleotides agree with TRBD2. V shed 2 bases, J shed 5 bases, and the junction held 4 bases outside the gene matches. CDR1 and CDR2 (germline): MNHEY, SVGAGI. The CDR3 covers 14 residues.

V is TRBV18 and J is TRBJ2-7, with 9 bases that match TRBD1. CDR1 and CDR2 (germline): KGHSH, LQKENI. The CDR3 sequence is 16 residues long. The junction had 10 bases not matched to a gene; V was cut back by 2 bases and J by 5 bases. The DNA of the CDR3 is TGTGCCAGCTCACCAAGGCGGGGACAGGGTCTTGACGAGCAGTACTTC. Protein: CASSPRRGQGLDEQYF.

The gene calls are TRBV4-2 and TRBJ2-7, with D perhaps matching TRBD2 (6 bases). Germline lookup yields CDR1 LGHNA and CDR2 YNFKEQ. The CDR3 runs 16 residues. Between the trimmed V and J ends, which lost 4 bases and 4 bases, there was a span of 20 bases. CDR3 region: CASSPQRLEGEYEQYF. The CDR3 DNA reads TGTGCCAGCAGCCCCCAAAGACTAGAGGGAGAATACGAGCAGTACTTC.

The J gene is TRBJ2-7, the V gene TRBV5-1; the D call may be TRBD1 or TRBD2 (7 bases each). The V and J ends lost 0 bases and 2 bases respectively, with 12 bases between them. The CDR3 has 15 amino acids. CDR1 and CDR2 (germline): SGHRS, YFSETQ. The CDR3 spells CASSLVQGGTYEQYF. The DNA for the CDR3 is TGCGCCAGCAGCTTGGTGCAGGGGGGGACCTACGAGCAGTACTTC. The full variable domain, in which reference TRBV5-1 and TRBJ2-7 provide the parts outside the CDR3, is KAGVTQTPRYLIKTRGQQVTLSCSPISGHRSVSWYQQTPGQGLQFLFEYFSETQRNKGNFPGRFSGRQFSNSRSEMNVSTLELGDSALYLCASSLVQGGTYEQYFGPGTRLTVT.